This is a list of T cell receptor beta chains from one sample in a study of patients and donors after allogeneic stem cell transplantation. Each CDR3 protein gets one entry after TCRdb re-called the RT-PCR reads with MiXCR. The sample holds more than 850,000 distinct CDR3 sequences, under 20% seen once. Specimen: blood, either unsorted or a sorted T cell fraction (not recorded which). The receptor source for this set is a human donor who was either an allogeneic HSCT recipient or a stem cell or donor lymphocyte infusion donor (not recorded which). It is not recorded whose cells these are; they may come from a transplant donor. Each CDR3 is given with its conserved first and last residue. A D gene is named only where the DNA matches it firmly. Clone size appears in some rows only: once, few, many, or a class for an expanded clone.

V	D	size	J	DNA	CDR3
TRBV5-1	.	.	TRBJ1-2	TGCGCCAGCAGCGTGACGACTGAATATGGCTACACCTTC	CASSVTTEYGYTF
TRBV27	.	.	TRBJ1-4	TGTGCCAGCAGCCACCATGAGAGGAGGGATGAAAAACTGTTTTTT	CASSHHERRDEKLFF
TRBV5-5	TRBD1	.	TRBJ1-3	TGTGCCAGCAGCTTTCCGGACAGGGGAACTGGAAACACCATATATTTT	CASSFPDRGTGNTIYF
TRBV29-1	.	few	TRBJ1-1	TGCAGCGCCAATGGGGGACCACAAGCTTTCTTT	CSANGGPQAFF
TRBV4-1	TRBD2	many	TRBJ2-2	TGCGCCAGCAGCGGGACTAGCGGGAGCCTGACCGGGGAGCTGTTTTTT	CASSGTSGSLTGELFF
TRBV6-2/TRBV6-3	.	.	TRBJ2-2	TGTGCCAGCAGTTACCTAGGGACCACCGGGGAGCTGTTTTTT	CASSYLGTTGELFF
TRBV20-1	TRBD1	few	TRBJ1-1	TGCAGTGCTAGAGGGAGGGGGCGCATGAACACTGAAGCTTTCTTT	CSARGRGRMNTEAFF
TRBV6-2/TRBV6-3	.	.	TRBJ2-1	TGTGCCAGCAGCACAGGGTCATACAATGAGCAGTTCTTC	CASSTGSYNEQFF
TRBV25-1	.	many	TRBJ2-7	TGTGCCAGCAGTGTTGGAAAAGGCTCCTACGAGCAGTACTTC	CASSVGKGSYEQYF
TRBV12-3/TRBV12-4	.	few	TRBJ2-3	TGTGCCAGCAGTCAGAGGACACTCACTAGCACAGATACGCAGTATTTT	CASSQRTLTSTDTQYF
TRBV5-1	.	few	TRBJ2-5	TGCGCCAGCAGCTTGGGATCCCCGACAAGTGCGGAGACCCAGTACTTC	CASSLGSPTSAETQYF
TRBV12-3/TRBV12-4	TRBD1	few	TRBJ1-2	TGTGCCAGCATTCACCGGGACAGGGGGCGCGGTGGCTACACCTTC	CASIHRDRGRGGYTF
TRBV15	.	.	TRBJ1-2	TGTGCCACCAGCAGAGATCCAGGCCAGAACTATGGCTACACCTTC	CATSRDPGQNYGYTF
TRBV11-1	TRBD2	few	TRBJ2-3	TGTGCCAGCAGCGCTAAGCGGGGGGGCCGAACGACAGATACGCAGTATTTT	CASSAKRGGRTTDTQYF
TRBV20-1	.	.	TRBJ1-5	TGCAGTGCTAGTACGTCCGATTATAGAAATCAGCCCCAGCATTTT	CSASTSDYRNQPQHF
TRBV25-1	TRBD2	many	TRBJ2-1	TGTGCCAGCAGTGTTAGCGGGAGCTACAATGAGCAGTTCTTC	CASSVSGSYNEQFF
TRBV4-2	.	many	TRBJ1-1	TGTGCCAGCAGCCAAGAGCCAGGGCTAGGGAACACTGAAGCTTTCTTT	CASSQEPGLGNTEAFF
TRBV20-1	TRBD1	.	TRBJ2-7	TGCAGTGCTAGTGACAGGGGAAAGGGACGCGAGCAGTACTTC	CSASDRGKGREQYF
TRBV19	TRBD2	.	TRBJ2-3	TGTGCCAGTAGTATAGCCCTAGCGGAGCCTACAGATACGCAGTATTTT	CASSIALAEPTDTQYF
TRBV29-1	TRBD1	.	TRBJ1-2	TGCAGCGTTACCACGGGACAGGGAATTTACTATGGCTACACCTTC	CSVTTGQGIYYGYTF
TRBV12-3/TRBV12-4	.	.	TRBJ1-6	TGTGCCAGCAGTTTAAGTGTCCGGGGATCAACGCCCCTCCACTTT	CASSLSVRGSTPLHF
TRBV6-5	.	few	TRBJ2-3	TGTGCCAGCAGTTACTCTGTGGGGAGCACAGATACGCAGTATTTT	CASSYSVGSTDTQYF
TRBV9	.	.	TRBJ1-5	TGTGCCAGCAGCGTAGGGTTGAGGGTAGATCAGCCCCAGCATTTT	CASSVGLRVDQPQHF
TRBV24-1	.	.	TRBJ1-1	TGTGCCACCAGTGATCCACGGTCTGGGAACACTGAAGCTTTCTTT	CATSDPRSGNTEAFF
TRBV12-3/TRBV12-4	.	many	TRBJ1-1	TGTGCCAGCAGAGTATGGGAAGTAATCACTGAAGCTTTCTTT	CASRVWEVITEAFF
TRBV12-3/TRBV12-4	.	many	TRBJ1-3	TGTGCCAGCAGTCTCCGGGACATACGAACCATATATTTT	CASSLRDIRTIYF
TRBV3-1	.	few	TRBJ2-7	TGTGCCAGCAGCCAAGGGGTACGCTACGAGCAGTACTTC	CASSQGVRYEQYF
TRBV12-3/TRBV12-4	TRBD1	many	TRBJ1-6	TGTGCCAGCAGTTTAGGGACAGGGTATAATTCACCCCTCCACTTT	CASSLGTGYNSPLHF
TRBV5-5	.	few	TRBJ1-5	TGTGCCAGCCAGACAGAGGGTTATCAGCCCCAGCATTTT	CASQTEGYQPQHF
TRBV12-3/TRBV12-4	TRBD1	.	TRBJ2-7	TGTGCCAGCAGTGAAAGGGGACAGGGGACCTACGAGCAGTACTTC	CASSERGQGTYEQYF
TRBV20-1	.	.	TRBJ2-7	TGCAGTACCAAGGACAGTTCCTACGAGCAGTACTTC	CSTKDSSYEQYF
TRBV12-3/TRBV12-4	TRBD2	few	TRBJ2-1	TGTGCCAGCAGTCCCCCTCGGACTAGCGGGAGGTCGCCGTTCTTC	CASSPPRTSGRSPFF
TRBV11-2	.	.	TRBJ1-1	TGTGCCAGCAGCTTGGGAGGGCGGTGGGCTGAAGCTTTCTTT	CASSLGGRWAEAFF
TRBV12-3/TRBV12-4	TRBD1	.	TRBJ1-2	TGTGCCAGCAGTTCAACTGACAGGGCTTATAACTATGGCTACACCTTC	CASSSTDRAYNYGYTF
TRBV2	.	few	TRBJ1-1	TGTGCCAGCAGTGAAGGAGCGGGGGGGGAAGCTTTCTTT	CASSEGAGGEAFF
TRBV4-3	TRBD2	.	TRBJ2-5	TGCGCCAGCAGCCAAGATTTTAGCCTAGCGGGGAACCAAGAGACCCTGTACTTC	CASSQDFSLAGNQETLYF
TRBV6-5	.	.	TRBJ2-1	TGTGCCAGCAGTTACAAGGAGGTCTCCTACAATGAGCAGTTCTTC	CASSYKEVSYNEQFF
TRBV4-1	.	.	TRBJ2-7	TGCGCCAGCAGCCGCTGGCAGAGTCTTAGCTCCTACGAGCAGTACTTC	CASSRWQSLSSYEQYF
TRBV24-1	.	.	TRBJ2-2	TGTGCCACCAGTGTTAGGAGGGCCTCGAACACCGGGGAGCTGTTTTTT	CATSVRRASNTGELFF
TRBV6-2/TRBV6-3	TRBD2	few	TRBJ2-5	TGTGCCAGCAGTTCCTCGAGAAGACTAGCGGGGGGTTGGTACCAAGAGACCCAGTACTTC	CASSSSRRLAGGWYQETQYF
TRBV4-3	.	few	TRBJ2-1	TGCGCCAGCAGCCAAGAGAAAGGAGGGGGGCCCTTCAATGAGCAGTTCTTC	CASSQEKGGGPFNEQFF
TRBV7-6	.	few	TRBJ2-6	TGTGCCAGCAGCTTAGAAGGGGTGGAGTTTGAGGCCAACGTCCTGACTTTC	CASSLEGVEFEANVLTF
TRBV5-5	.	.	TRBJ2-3	TGTGCCAGCAGCTTGGTGGCTAGCCCGGGCACAGATACGCAGTATTTT	CASSLVASPGTDTQYF
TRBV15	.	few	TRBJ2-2	TGTGCCACCAGCAGAGAATTTACCGGGGAGCTGTTTTTT	CATSREFTGELFF
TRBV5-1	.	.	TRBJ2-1	TGCGCCAGCAGCTTAACCCAGGGGGGAGAGCAGTTCTTC	CASSLTQGGEQFF
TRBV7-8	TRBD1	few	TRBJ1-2	TGTGCCAGCAGCCCAGGGGGGACAGGGGGCTATGGCTACACCTTC	CASSPGGTGGYGYTF
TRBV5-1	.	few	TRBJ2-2	TGCGCCAGCAGCTCCGGGGTTGCGGTAATGCCCGGGGAGCTGTTTTTT	CASSSGVAVMPGELFF
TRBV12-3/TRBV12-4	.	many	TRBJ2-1	TGTGCCAGCAGTTTAGTGCGGGGCGGCGCCTCCTACAATGAGCAGTTCTTC	CASSLVRGGASYNEQFF
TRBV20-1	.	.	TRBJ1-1	TGCAGTACCCACGAAGGGATCCCTGAAGCTTTCTTT	CSTHEGIPEAFF
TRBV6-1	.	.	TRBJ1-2	TGTGCCAGCAGCTCCCTCGGGGAAAGAAATGGCTACACCTTC	CASSSLGERNGYTF